The sequence of this T cell receptor (beta chain) was determined in a study of Ad26.COV2.S vaccination and SARS-CoV-2 variants. Study overall: It was the COV1001 Ad26.COV2.S trial arm that included the donor. Overall study findings and caveats: The study found similar non-spike TCR breadth in vaccine and placebo recipients.

Produced via immunoSEQ multiplex PCR; TCRdb's table is partial and in-frame only. Among 300,000 to 350,000 clones listed, roughly 90% were seen once. Per the germline V gene, CDR1 is MGHRA and CDR2 is YSYEKL. The CDR3 spans 14 residues. The V end lost 1 base, the J end lost 8 bases, and 11 bases lay between the germline ends. As for this clone: Its matching antigen is unknown.

Sample treatment: roughly 20 received Ad26.COV2.S at low or high dose, single or two shots; 5 received placebo; per-sample allocation not given. All samples were drawn on day 63, counting from the first vaccine or placebo injection. This Boston cohort included adults aged 18-55 years. The origin of this receptor is a person between 18 and 65 years old who received the Ad26.COV2.S COVID-19 vaccine or a placebo. The chain uses TRBV4-1 and TRBJ1-4, with D tentatively TRBD1 (5 bases). This specimen consisted of peripheral blood, obtained in a trial of Ad26.COV2.S vaccine versus placebo. In nucleotides, the CDR3 is TGCGCCAGCAGCCAAGGCCTCAACAGGGAAAAACTGTTTTTT. This gives the protein CASSQGLNREKLFF.